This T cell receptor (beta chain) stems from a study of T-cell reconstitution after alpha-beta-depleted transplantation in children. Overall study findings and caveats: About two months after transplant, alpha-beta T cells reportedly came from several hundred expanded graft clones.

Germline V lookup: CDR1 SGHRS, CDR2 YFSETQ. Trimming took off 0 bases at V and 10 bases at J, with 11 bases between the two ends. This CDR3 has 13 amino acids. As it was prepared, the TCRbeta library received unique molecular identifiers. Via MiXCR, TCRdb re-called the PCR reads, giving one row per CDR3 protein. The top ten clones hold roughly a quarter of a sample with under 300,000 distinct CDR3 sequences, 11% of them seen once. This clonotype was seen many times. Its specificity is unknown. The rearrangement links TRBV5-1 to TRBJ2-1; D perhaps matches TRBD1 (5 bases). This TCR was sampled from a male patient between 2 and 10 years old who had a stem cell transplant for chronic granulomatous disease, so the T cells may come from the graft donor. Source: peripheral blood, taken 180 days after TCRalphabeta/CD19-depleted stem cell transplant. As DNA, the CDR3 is TGCGCCAGCAGCTTGGTTGTCGGACAAGAGCAGTTCTTC. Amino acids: CASSLVVGQEQFF.